This is a list of T cell receptor beta chains from one sample in a study of blood T cell repertoires in COVID-19. The method was immunoSEQ multiplex PCR; TCRdb's version includes in-frame clones alone and lacks a portion of them. Here the sample spans some 380,000 clones, about 80% being singletons. Input material: peripheral blood. These receptors all stem from a human donor with acute or convalescent COVID-19. The donor label of this sample is uncertain. Both conserved end residues are part of each CDR3. The D gene is left open where the match is weak. Expanded clones are given a class, and other clones once, few, many or no size at all.

d_gene: NA
v_gene: TRBV18
abundance: NA
j_gene: TRBJ2-2
CDR3nt: TGTGCCAGCTCGTCCGGGGGGACACAAAGGTCCGGGGAGCTGTTTTTT
CDR3aa: CASSSGGTQRSGELFF

d_gene: NA
v_gene: TRBV30
abundance: NA
j_gene: TRBJ1-6
CDR3nt: TGTGCCTGGAGTCCCTTAGGGTCGACAGGTCTTAATTCACCCCTCCACTTT
CDR3aa: CAWSPLGSTGLNSPLHF

d_gene: TRBD2
v_gene: TRBV6-6
abundance: NA
j_gene: TRBJ2-5
CDR3nt: TGTGCCAGTATGAGTAGCGGGACGACAATGGGGACCCAGTACTTC
CDR3aa: CASMSSGTTMGTQYF

d_gene: NA
v_gene: TRBV19
abundance: NA
j_gene: TRBJ1-2
CDR3nt: TGTGCCAGTAGGCCTACTTGGTATGGCTACACCTTC
CDR3aa: CASRPTWYGYTF

d_gene: NA
v_gene: TRBV2
abundance: NA
j_gene: TRBJ1-2
CDR3nt: TGTGCCAGCAGGCCGACCCGAGGAGATAACTATGGCTACACCTTC
CDR3aa: CASRPTRGDNYGYTF

d_gene: NA
v_gene: TRBV15
abundance: NA
j_gene: TRBJ1-2
CDR3nt: TGTGCCACCAGCAGAGATCGGGGAAGCGGACATGGCTACACCTTC
CDR3aa: CATSRDRGSGHGYTF

d_gene: TRBD1
v_gene: TRBV7-9
abundance: NA
j_gene: TRBJ1-6
CDR3nt: TGTGCCAGCAGCCCTAGGGGGCCCAATAATTCACCCCTCCACTTT
CDR3aa: CASSPRGPNNSPLHF

d_gene: NA
v_gene: TRBV14
abundance: few
j_gene: TRBJ1-2
CDR3nt: TGTGCCAGCAGCCAAGATGGCCGGGGAATACAACTCTATGGCTACACCTTC
CDR3aa: CASSQDGRGIQLYGYTF

d_gene: TRBD1
v_gene: TRBV7-2
abundance: NA
j_gene: TRBJ1-2
CDR3nt: TGTGCCAGCAGCTTAGCGCATAACCTACGGACAGGGGATGGCTACACCTTC
CDR3aa: CASSLAHNLRTGDGYTF

d_gene: TRBD1
v_gene: TRBV5-4
abundance: NA
j_gene: TRBJ1-4
CDR3nt: TGTGCCAGCAGCTTGGGATCCGGGACAGGGTTGGAAAAACTGTTTTTT
CDR3aa: CASSLGSGTGLEKLFF

d_gene: NA
v_gene: TRBV7-2
abundance: once
j_gene: TRBJ1-2
CDR3nt: TGTGCCAGCAGCTTAGTACCGGACAGCCGAAACTATGGCTACACCTTC
CDR3aa: CASSLVPDSRNYGYTF

d_gene: NA
v_gene: TRBV7-6
abundance: once
j_gene: TRBJ2-3
CDR3nt: TGTGCCAGCAGCTTGAGAGATACGCAGTATTTT
CDR3aa: CASSLRDTQYF

d_gene: TRBD1
v_gene: TRBV7-9
abundance: NA
j_gene: TRBJ1-3
CDR3nt: TGTGCCAGCAAGGGACAGGTCAGAAACACCATATATTTT
CDR3aa: CASKGQVRNTIYF

d_gene: NA
v_gene: TRBV7-9
abundance: NA
j_gene: TRBJ2-7
CDR3nt: TGTGCCAGCAGCCTCCCCGGGACACACGAGCAGTACTTC
CDR3aa: CASSLPGTHEQYF

d_gene: TRBD1
v_gene: TRBV29-1
abundance: NA
j_gene: TRBJ1-1
CDR3nt: TGCAGCGTCGCCGGGACAGACACTGAAGCTTTCTTT
CDR3aa: CSVAGTDTEAFF

d_gene: NA
v_gene: TRBV19
abundance: NA
j_gene: TRBJ1-3
CDR3nt: TGTGCCAGTAGTATGGGGCCCTTCTCTGGAAACACCATATATTTT
CDR3aa: CASSMGPFSGNTIYF

d_gene: NA
v_gene: TRBV11-2
abundance: NA
j_gene: TRBJ2-1
CDR3nt: TGTGCCAGCAGCTTAGCCCAGACTGCTACCGAGCAGTTCTTC
CDR3aa: CASSLAQTATEQFF

d_gene: TRBD2
v_gene: TRBV6-1
abundance: NA
j_gene: TRBJ2-1
CDR3nt: TGTGCCAGCAGTCCGAGCGGGAGGGCCGCGAATGAGCAGTTCTTC
CDR3aa: CASSPSGRAANEQFF

d_gene: NA
v_gene: TRBV3-1/TRBV3-2
abundance: NA
j_gene: TRBJ1-5
CDR3nt: TGTGCCAGCAGCCCCCGACAGGTCGATCAGCCCCAGCATTTT
CDR3aa: CASSPRQVDQPQHF

d_gene: TRBD2
v_gene: TRBV7-9
abundance: NA
j_gene: TRBJ2-7
CDR3nt: TGTGCCAGCAGCTTCGGACTAGCGGGAGGAAACGAGCAGTACTTC
CDR3aa: CASSFGLAGGNEQYF

d_gene: NA
v_gene: TRBV6-1
abundance: once
j_gene: TRBJ2-5
CDR3nt: TGTGCCAGCAGTGAAGCAGTGAGGACCGCTTCGGGGGAGACCCAGTACTTC
CDR3aa: CASSEAVRTASGETQYF

d_gene: TRBD2
v_gene: TRBV3-1/TRBV3-2
abundance: NA
j_gene: TRBJ2-1
CDR3nt: TGTGCCAGCAGCCAGGCGGGGGGGCCTCATGAGCAGTTCTTC
CDR3aa: CASSQAGGPHEQFF

d_gene: TRBD1
v_gene: TRBV3-1/TRBV3-2
abundance: NA
j_gene: TRBJ1-3
CDR3nt: TGTGCCAGCAGACATGTTAAAGGACAGGGGGACTCTGGAAACACCATATATTTT
CDR3aa: CASRHVKGQGDSGNTIYF

d_gene: TRBD2
v_gene: TRBV7-8
abundance: few
j_gene: TRBJ2-1
CDR3nt: TGTGCCAGCAGCCGTAGCGGGAGGGGATCCTACAATGAGCAGTTCTTC
CDR3aa: CASSRSGRGSYNEQFF

d_gene: TRBD2
v_gene: TRBV10-2
abundance: NA
j_gene: TRBJ2-5
CDR3nt: TGCGCCAGCAGTGAGTCGAGAACGGGGGGGTTGGAGACCCAGTACTTC
CDR3aa: CASSESRTGGLETQYF

d_gene: TRBD2
v_gene: TRBV29-1
abundance: few
j_gene: TRBJ2-3
CDR3nt: TGCAGCGTGGTAGCGGGGGGTCTCACAGATACGCAGTATTTT
CDR3aa: CSVVAGGLTDTQYF

d_gene: TRBD1
v_gene: TRBV10-1
abundance: NA
j_gene: TRBJ2-3
CDR3nt: TGCGCCAGCAGTCCAGGGTCAGGACAGGGTTCTCGGATGAGGTCAGATACGCAGTATTTT
CDR3aa: CASSPGSGQGSRMRSDTQYF

d_gene: NA
v_gene: TRBV18
abundance: NA
j_gene: TRBJ2-1
CDR3nt: TGTGCCAGCTCTATACTCGACTCCTACAATGAGCAGTTCTTC
CDR3aa: CASSILDSYNEQFF

d_gene: TRBD1
v_gene: TRBV12-3/TRBV12-4
abundance: NA
j_gene: TRBJ1-1
CDR3nt: TGTGCCAGCAGCGGGACAGCGAACACTGAAGCTTTCTTT
CDR3aa: CASSGTANTEAFF

d_gene: NA
v_gene: TRBV12-3/TRBV12-4
abundance: NA
j_gene: TRBJ1-5
CDR3nt: TGTGCCAGCCGGGACACTTTCAATCAGCCCCAGCATTTT
CDR3aa: CASRDTFNQPQHF

d_gene: NA
v_gene: TRBV12-3/TRBV12-4
abundance: NA
j_gene: TRBJ1-1
CDR3nt: TGTGCCAGCAGACACCAAACGAACACTGAAGCTTTCTTT
CDR3aa: CASRHQTNTEAFF

d_gene: NA
v_gene: TRBV7-2
abundance: NA
j_gene: TRBJ1-6
CDR3nt: TGTGCCAGCAGCTTGACCCCGGGAAGTAATTCACCCCTCCACTTT
CDR3aa: CASSLTPGSNSPLHF

d_gene: NA
v_gene: TRBV5-1
abundance: NA
j_gene: TRBJ1-6
CDR3nt: TGCGCCAGCAGCTTTGATGGGAGCTCCTATAATTCACCCCTCCACTTT
CDR3aa: CASSFDGSSYNSPLHF

d_gene: NA
v_gene: TRBV27
abundance: NA
j_gene: TRBJ1-1
CDR3nt: TGTGCCAGCAGTTCCCGAGGGGGGAACACTGAAGCTTTCTTT
CDR3aa: CASSSRGGNTEAFF

d_gene: NA
v_gene: TRBV3-1/TRBV3-2
abundance: once
j_gene: TRBJ2-1
CDR3nt: TGTGCCAGCAGCTTTACAATCCGTCTTAACAATGAGCAGTTCTTC
CDR3aa: CASSFTIRLNNEQFF

d_gene: NA
v_gene: TRBV19
abundance: NA
j_gene: TRBJ1-3
CDR3nt: TGTGCCAGTAGTATTGCCTCTTCGGCAGGGAAGGACACCATATATTTT
CDR3aa: CASSIASSAGKDTIYF

d_gene: TRBD1
v_gene: TRBV5-4
abundance: NA
j_gene: TRBJ1-3
CDR3nt: TGTGCCAGCAGCAAACAACAGGGGGGTCAAAACACCATATATTTT
CDR3aa: CASSKQQGGQNTIYF

d_gene: TRBD1
v_gene: TRBV6-1
abundance: NA
j_gene: TRBJ1-5
CDR3nt: TGTGCCAGCAGTGAAGCGCTTCCGGGGACAGGTTTTATTTATCAGCCCCAGCATTTT
CDR3aa: CASSEALPGTGFIYQPQHF

d_gene: NA
v_gene: TRBV19
abundance: NA
j_gene: TRBJ1-3
CDR3nt: TGTGCCAGTAGTATTTTTGGGACAACCTCTGGAAACACCATATATTTT
CDR3aa: CASSIFGTTSGNTIYF

d_gene: NA
v_gene: TRBV28
abundance: NA
j_gene: TRBJ1-1
CDR3nt: TGTGCCAGCAGTTTCTTATTCAGGCAGAGCTTCACGTTTGACTTT
CDR3aa: CASSFLFRQSFTFDF

d_gene: TRBD2
v_gene: TRBV18
abundance: NA
j_gene: TRBJ2-1
CDR3nt: TGTGCCAGCTCACTCTCGGACGGGGGGGCCTACAATGAGCAGTTCTTC
CDR3aa: CASSLSDGGAYNEQFF

d_gene: NA
v_gene: TRBV12-3/TRBV12-4
abundance: NA
j_gene: TRBJ1-2
CDR3nt: TGTGCCAGCAGTTTATTGGGGGCTGGTGGCTACACCTTC
CDR3aa: CASSLLGAGGYTF

d_gene: TRBD1
v_gene: TRBV9
abundance: NA
j_gene: TRBJ1-4
CDR3nt: TGTGCCAGCAGCACCGACAGGGGAGGCGAAAAACTGTTTTTT
CDR3aa: CASSTDRGGEKLFF

d_gene: NA
v_gene: TRBV28
abundance: NA
j_gene: TRBJ1-3
CDR3nt: TGTGCCAGCAGTTTTGGGGGGAACGGAAACACCATATATTTT
CDR3aa: CASSFGGNGNTIYF

d_gene: TRBD2
v_gene: TRBV7-2
abundance: NA
j_gene: TRBJ2-3
CDR3nt: TGTGCCAGCAGCCCCAGACTAGCGGGGAGCACAGATACGCAGTATTTT
CDR3aa: CASSPRLAGSTDTQYF

d_gene: NA
v_gene: TRBV28
abundance: NA
j_gene: TRBJ2-5
CDR3nt: TGTGCCAGCAGTTTCAGTCGTGACTCTGGAGAGACCCAGTACTTC
CDR3aa: CASSFSRDSGETQYF

d_gene: NA
v_gene: TRBV2
abundance: NA
j_gene: TRBJ1-1
CDR3nt: TGTGCCAGCAGCACCAGGACAGATTCTAACACTGAAGCTTTCTTT
CDR3aa: CASSTRTDSNTEAFF

d_gene: NA
v_gene: TRBV10-3
abundance: NA
j_gene: TRBJ1-1
CDR3nt: TGTGCCATCAGGGCCCAAGGGGGTTTGAACACTGAAGCTTTCTTT
CDR3aa: CAIRAQGGLNTEAFF

d_gene: TRBD2
v_gene: TRBV7-9
abundance: NA
j_gene: TRBJ2-1
CDR3nt: TGTGCCAGCAGCTCCCAGGTCGGGACTAGCGGGAGTCCTGAGCAGTTCTTC
CDR3aa: CASSSQVGTSGSPEQFF

d_gene: NA
v_gene: TRBV6-5
abundance: NA
j_gene: TRBJ1-1
CDR3nt: TGTGCCAGCAGTTACTCGAATAGCGCAGCGGTGTCTGCTTTCTTT
CDR3aa: CASSYSNSAAVSAFF

d_gene: NA
v_gene: TRBV15
abundance: NA
j_gene: TRBJ2-4
CDR3nt: TGTGCCACCAGCAGATATGGACAGCAACTAAACATTCAGTACTTC
CDR3aa: CATSRYGQQLNIQYF

d_gene: TRBD2
v_gene: TRBV7-9
abundance: NA
j_gene: TRBJ2-1
CDR3nt: TGTGCCAGCAGCCAGACTAGCGGGAGGGCCTTTTCCTACAATGAGCAGTTCTTC
CDR3aa: CASSQTSGRAFSYNEQFF

d_gene: NA
v_gene: TRBV28
abundance: NA
j_gene: TRBJ1-5
CDR3nt: TGTGCCAGCAGATCCCCCCCGTCCGGGGGGCGCGGTCAGCCCCAGCATTTT
CDR3aa: CASRSPPSGGRGQPQHF

d_gene: NA
v_gene: TRBV24-1
abundance: NA
j_gene: TRBJ1-5
CDR3nt: TGTGCCACCAGTCAAACAGGAAGCAATCAGCCCCAGCATTTT
CDR3aa: CATSQTGSNQPQHF